What follows are 27 T cell receptor beta chains derived from one specimen sequenced in a study of T cell responses to AZD1222 COVID-19 vaccine (dated by TCRdb to the early 2020s). Reading the label with the study, this specimen's time point is: baseline before first vaccination. The treatment or condition label for this specimen denotes: meningococcal conjugate vaccine given as trial control. Preparation of the library involved the immunoSEQ multiplex PCR assay. TCRdb provides this immuneACCESS table in a form limited to in-frame rearrangements. Some clones are lacking; in checked studies, under half of them reflect an unresolved V gene, and why the rest are absent is not known. The sample data list 210,000 or so clones, and just over 90% of these were observed just once. The top ten clones comprise approximately 1% of the sample. Sequencing used peripheral blood, obtained on day 0 of MenACWY control vaccination. The receptors derive from an adult in good health.

This sequence joins TRBV19 and TRBJ1-5; 10 nucleotides match TRBD1. Germline CDR1 and CDR2: LNHDA and SQIVND (reference sequence). The CDR3 length is 15 residues. Trimming removed 7 bases from V and 4 bases from J; junction bases left unmatched: 7. The CDR3 reads CASNPDRGGNQPQHF. The CDR3 bases are TGTGCCAGTAACCCGGACAGGGGGGGAAATCAGCCCCAGCATTTT.

The chain combines TRBV25-1 with TRBJ2-7; 7 bases are shared with TRBD1. V was clipped by 6 bases and J by 7 bases; unmatched bases: 15. The length of the CDR3 is 15 residues. Germline assignment: CDR1 MGHDK and CDR2 SYGVNS. CDR3 loop: CASRGAGTAPREQYF. CDR3 nucleotide sequence: TGTGCCAGCAGGGGAGCCGGGACAGCCCCCCGGGAGCAGTACTTC.

The J gene is TRBJ2-2, the V gene TRBV19; 9 nucleotides agree with TRBD1. The trim removed 2 bases at V and 5 bases at J, leaving 6 bases unmatched. The CDR3 is 16 residues long. The V gene's germline CDR1 is LNHDA and CDR2 SQIVND (reference sequence). The CDR3 sequence: CASSILGQGRTGELFF. CDR3 DNA sequence: TGTGCCAGTAGTATACTGGGACAGGGAAGGACCGGGGAGCTGTTTTTT.

The DNA for the CDR3 is TGTGCCAGCAGCCAAAGTGGGCGGCAGCCCCAGCATTTT. It is translated as CASSQSGRQPQHF. The genes are TRBV3-1 (or the pseudogene TRBV3-2) and TRBJ1-5; D is unresolved. Germline assignment: CDR1 LGHDT and CDR2 YNNKEL (reference sequence). There are 13 residues in the CDR3. V lost 2 bases and J lost 7, with 9 bases in between.

V is TRBV7-8 and J is TRBJ1-1; D remains ambiguous. V lost 0 bases and J 0 bases, leaving 8 bases between the germline ends. Germline CDR1 is SGHVS and CDR2 is FQNEAQ. The CDR3 loop spans 15 amino acids. Here the CDR3 DNA reads TGTGCCAGCAGCTTAGCGGCCACCATGAACACTGAAGCTTTCTTT. This gives the protein CASSLAATMNTEAFF.

The V and J genes are TRBV19 and TRBJ2-1, with a possible D match to TRBD2 (5 bases). Trimming removed 4 bases from V and 7 bases from J, with 17 bases in between. The CDR3 extends over 15 amino acids. CDR1 and CDR2 (germline): LNHDA, SQIVND (reference sequence). CDR3 coding DNA: TGTGCCAGTAGTAATCTCAAGACACCGGGGAATGAGCAGTTCTTC. It is translated as CASSNLKTPGNEQFF.

The chain carries TRBV12-2 and TRBJ2-6. TRBV12-2 is a pseudogene locus. The CDR3 is 11 residues long. In nucleotides, the CDR3 is TGTGCAAGATCTGGGGCCAACGTCCTGACTTTC. It translates to CARSGANVLTF.

This clone was detected once. The chain carries TRBV28 and TRBJ1-5; D may be TRBD1 (5 bases). Germline V CDR1 and CDR2: MDHEN, SYDVKM. Trimming removed 3 bases from V and 7 bases from J, with 13 bases in between. This CDR3 comprises 14 residues. The chain's CDR3 is CASSFGGVGQPQHF. The CDR3 coding sequence is TGTGCCAGCAGTTTTGGGGGTGTAGGACAGCCCCAGCATTTT.

The rearrangement uses TRBV24-1 and TRBJ2-7; TRBD1 aligns across 9 bases. The germline V gene encodes CDR1 KGHDR and CDR2 SFDVKD. This CDR3 is 16 amino acids long. The V gene end was trimmed by 4 bases and the J gene end by 5 bases; junction bases not matched to a gene: 11. For the CDR3, the DNA is TGTGCCACCAGTGACAGGGGACAGGGTCTTAGGGACGAGCAGTACTTC. Encoded protein: CATSDRGQGLRDEQYF.

The chain carries TRBV6-5 and TRBJ1-5, with 7 bases matching TRBD1. The J segment lost 2 bases and the V segment lost 6 bases, leaving 1 base of the junction unmatched. The CDR3 is made up of 13 amino acids. In germline, CDR1 is MNHEY, CDR2 SVGAGI. CDR3 nucleotides: TGTGCCAGCAGAACAGGGGGCAATCAGCCCCAGCATTTT. The encoded protein is CASRTGGNQPQHF.

This clone was seen only a few times. In nucleotides, the CDR3 is TGTGCCAGCAGCCCTGCCTACTATCGGGGCCTGAACACTGAAGCTTTCTTT. Its translation: CASSPAYYRGLNTEAFF. The chain recombines TRBV11-2 with TRBJ1-1, with D perhaps matching TRBD1 (5 bases). The CDR3 extends over 17 amino acids. Trimming took off 5 bases at V and 0 bases at J, with 19 bases between the two ends. Germline values: CDR1 SGHAT, CDR2 FQNNGV.

This chain uses TRBV18 with TRBJ1-4; D not resolved. Trimming cost V 4 bases and J 5 bases, with 5 bases left between them. This CDR3 region has 12 residues. CDR1 is KGHSH and CDR2 is LQKENI in the germline V gene. Written as DNA, the CDR3 is TGTGCCAGCTCACAAGGGAATGAAAAACTGTTTTTT. Translating it yields CASSQGNEKLFF. Using reference TRBV18 and TRBJ1-4 for the parts outside the CDR3, the full variable domain is NAGVMQNPRHLVRRRGQEARLRCSPMKGHSHVYWYRQLPEEGLKFMVYLQKENIIDESGMPKERFSAEFPKEGPSILRIQQVVRGDSAAYFCASSQGNEKLFFGSGTQLSVL.

The V call is TRBV29-1, the J call TRBJ1-1; D unresolved. This CDR3 has 10 amino acids. V lost 4 bases, J lost 8 bases, and 8 bases lay in between. Germline V gives CDR1 SQVTM, CDR2 ANQGSEA. CDR3: CSVVSVEAFF. The CDR3 region has the DNA TGCAGCGTTGTGTCGGTAGAAGCTTTCTTT.

This chain uses TRBV6-1 with TRBJ2-3; 7 nucleotides match TRBD1. Germline values: CDR1 MNHNS, CDR2 SASEGT. The CDR3 has 17 residues. Trimming took 4 bases from V and 4 from J; bases not matched to a gene: 14. This chain's CDR3 is CASSASKTGDNADTQYF. The DNA for the CDR3 is TGTGCCAGCAGTGCCAGTAAAACAGGGGATAATGCAGATACGCAGTATTTT.

V usage is TRBV7-6 and J usage is TRBJ2-7; tentatively, D is TRBD1 or TRBD2 (5 bases each). The CDR3 runs 16 residues. Trimming pared 0 bases from V and 2 bases from J, leaving 14 bases between. Germline V gene lookup returns CDR1 SGHVS and CDR2 FNYEAQ. CDR3 DNA: TGTGCCAGCAGCTTAGCTGGTGGGACCTCAACCTACGAGCAGTACTTC. It is translated as CASSLAGGTSTYEQYF.

The genes are TRBV28 and TRBJ1-4, with D unresolved. CDR3 size: 12 residues. The germline gives CDR1 MDHEN, CDR2 SYDVKM. V was pared by 1 base and J by 8 bases, with 5 bases between. The CDR3 sequence: CASSLLDEKLFF. The CDR3 region has the DNA TGTGCCAGCAGTTTATTGGACGAAAAACTGTTTTTT.

The chain employs TRBV14 and TRBJ1-4, with a possible D match to TRBD1 (5 bases). The ends were cut back, 3 bases at V and 4 bases at J, with 12 bases in the middle. The germline CDR1 and CDR2 sequences are SGHDN and FVKESK. There are 15 residues in the CDR3. CDR3: CASSQTQAYNEKLFF. The CDR3 region has the DNA TGTGCCAGCAGCCAGACACAGGCGTATAATGAAAAACTGTTTTTT.

On this clone: Other DNA sequences in this sample translate to the same CDR3. The chain employs TRBV7-9 and TRBJ1-2, with 7 bases lining up with TRBD1. This CDR3 has 14 residues. V dropped 5 bases and J dropped 2; count of bases not matched to a gene: 5. The germline V gene has CDR1 SEHNR and CDR2 FQNEAQ (reference sequence). The CDR3 region has the DNA TGTGCCAGCAGCCCCCGAGGGGGCAACTATGGCTACACCTTC. It specifies CASSPRGGNYGYTF.

The chain employs TRBV18 and TRBJ1-5; D is ambiguous. V was cut by 2 bases and J by 4 bases, with 9 bases left in between. The CDR3 sequence is 14 residues long. Germline assignment: CDR1 KGHSH and CDR2 LQKENI. CDR3 loop: CASSPAGSNQPQHF. As DNA, the CDR3 is TGTGCCAGCTCACCAGCGGGTTCAAATCAGCCCCAGCATTTT.

The genes are TRBV28 and TRBJ1-2; D uncertain. Germline values: CDR1 MDHEN, CDR2 SYDVKM. The CDR3 totals 11 residues. V lost 6 bases and J 4 bases, leaving 6 bases between the germline ends. The CDR3 coding sequence is TGTGCCAGCAGGAGCTCCTATGGCTACACCTTC. Translation gives CASRSSYGYTF.

V and J are TRBV2 and TRBJ1-5; D not resolved. In germline, CDR1 is SNHLY, CDR2 FYNNEI. V was shortened by 3 bases and J by 7 bases, with 10 bases between the two germline ends. CDR3 length: 13 amino acids. CDR3 region: CASSDRAGQPQHF. CDR3 in DNA: TGTGCCAGCAGTGACCGGGCGGGGCAGCCCCAGCATTTT.

This clone was recorded a few times. This chain connects TRBV30 to TRBJ2-1; D is ambiguous. The length of the CDR3 is 11 residues. Looked up from germline, CDR1 is GTSNPN and CDR2 is SVGIG (reference sequence). With 5 bases removed from V and 5 bases from J, the gap between germline ends came to 7 bases. CDR3 sequence (DNA): TGTGCCTGGGCCCCGAACAATGAGCAGTTCTTC. Translation: CAWAPNNEQFF.

To note about this clone: The sample has other DNA sequences that encode this CDR3 too. The genes are TRBV6-5 and TRBJ1-5, with D possibly being TRBD1 (6 bases). Germline V gives CDR1 MNHEY, CDR2 SVGAGI. The CDR3 covers 15 residues. V was shortened by 5 bases and J by 1 base, with 12 bases between the two germline ends. CDR3: CASSPGTISNQPQHF. DNA for the CDR3: TGTGCCAGCAGTCCCGGGACAATAAGCAATCAGCCCCAGCATTTT.

As regards this clone: Within the sample, other DNA sequences also encode this same CDR3. Written as DNA, the CDR3 is TGTGCCTGGAGTGTCCAGGGGAACCAGCCCCAGCATTTT. It encodes CAWSVQGNQPQHF. The chain employs TRBV30 and TRBJ1-5, with D maybe TRBD1 (6 bases). V gave up 0 bases and J gave up 7 bases, with 10 bases separating them. This CDR3 is built from 13 residues. Looked up from germline, CDR1 is GTSNPN and CDR2 is SVGIG (reference sequence).

This clone was observed a single time. This chain links TRBV29-1 with TRBJ1-1; 12 bases are a match to TRBD1. The CDR3 loop spans 13 amino acids. The germline CDR1 and CDR2 sequences are SQVTM and ANQGSEA. With 8 bases clipped from V and 5 bases from J, the junction kept 6 bases outside the gene matches. This chain's CDR3 is CSSRDRGLTEAFF. The CDR3 DNA sequence: TGCAGCTCGCGGGACAGGGGGCTTACTGAAGCTTTCTTT.

This sequence joins TRBV6-2 or TRBV6-3 and TRBJ1-3; D possibly corresponds to TRBD1 (5 bases). Trimming removed 4 bases from V and 5 bases from J, with 15 bases in between. The CDR3 covers 15 residues. From germline, CDR1 is MNHEY and CDR2 SVGEGT. CDR3 nucleotide sequence: TGTGCCAGCAGTTCGGGGACTTCGGGGAGAAACACCATATATTTT. As protein: CASSSGTSGRNTIYF.

The V gene is TRBV3-1 (or the pseudogene TRBV3-2), the J gene TRBJ1-2; 8 bases are shared with TRBD1. Germline loops: CDR1 LGHDT, CDR2 YNNKEL (reference sequence). J gave up 9 bases and V 0 bases, and 3 bases lay outside the gene matches. This CDR3 contains 13 residues. Here the CDR3 DNA reads TGTGCCAGCAGCCAAGATCAGGGGGCGCGCTACACCTTC. This codes for CASSQDQGARYTF.